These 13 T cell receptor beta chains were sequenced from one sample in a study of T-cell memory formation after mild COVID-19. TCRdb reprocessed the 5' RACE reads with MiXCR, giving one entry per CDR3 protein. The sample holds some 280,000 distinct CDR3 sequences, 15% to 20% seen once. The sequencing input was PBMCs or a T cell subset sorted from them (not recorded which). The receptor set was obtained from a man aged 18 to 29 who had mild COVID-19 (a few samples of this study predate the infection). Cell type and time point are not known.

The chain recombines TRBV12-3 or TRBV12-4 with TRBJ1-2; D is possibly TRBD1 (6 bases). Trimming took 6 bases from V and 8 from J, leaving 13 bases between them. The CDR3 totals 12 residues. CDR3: CASRGQPYGYTF. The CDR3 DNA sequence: TGTGCCAGCAGAGGACAGCCCTACGGCTACACCTTC.

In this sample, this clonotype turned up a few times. The CDR3 nucleotides read TGTGCCAGCAAACAGGGGAGTAGGGAGCAGTACTTC. This gives the protein CASKQGSREQYF. The V call is TRBV2, the J call TRBJ2-7, with 7 nucleotides matching TRBD1. The CDR3 is made up of 12 amino acids. After removal of 7 bases from V and 7 bases from J, the junction contained 7 bases not matched to a gene. Germline values: CDR1 SNHLY, CDR2 FYNNEI.

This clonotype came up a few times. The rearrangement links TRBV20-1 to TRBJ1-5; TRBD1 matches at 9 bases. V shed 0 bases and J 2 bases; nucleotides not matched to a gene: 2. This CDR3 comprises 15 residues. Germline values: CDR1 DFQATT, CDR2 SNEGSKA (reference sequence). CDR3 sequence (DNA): TGCAGTGCTAGAGATAGGACAGGGGGCAATCAGCCCCAGCATTTT. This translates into CSARDRTGGNQPQHF.

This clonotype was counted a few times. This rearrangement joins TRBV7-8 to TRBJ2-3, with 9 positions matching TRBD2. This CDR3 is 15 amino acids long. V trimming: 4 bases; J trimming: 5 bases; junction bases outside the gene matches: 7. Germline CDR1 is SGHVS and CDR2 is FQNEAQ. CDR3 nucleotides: TGTGCCAGCAGCTCCCGGACTAGCGATCGAGATACGCAGTATTTT. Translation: CASSSRTSDRDTQYF.

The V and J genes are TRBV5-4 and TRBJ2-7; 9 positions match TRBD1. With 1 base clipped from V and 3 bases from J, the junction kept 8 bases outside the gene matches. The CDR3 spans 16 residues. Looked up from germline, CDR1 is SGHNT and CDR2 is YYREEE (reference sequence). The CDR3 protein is CASSLTPGQGHYEQYF. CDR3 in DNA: TGTGCCAGCAGCTTGACGCCGGGACAGGGACACTACGAGCAGTACTTC.

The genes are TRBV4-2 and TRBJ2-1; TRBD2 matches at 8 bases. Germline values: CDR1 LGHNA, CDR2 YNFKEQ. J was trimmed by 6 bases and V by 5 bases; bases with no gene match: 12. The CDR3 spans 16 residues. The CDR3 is CASSRLAWGPTNEQFF. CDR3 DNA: TGTGCCAGCAGCAGACTAGCGTGGGGGCCGACCAATGAGCAGTTCTTC.

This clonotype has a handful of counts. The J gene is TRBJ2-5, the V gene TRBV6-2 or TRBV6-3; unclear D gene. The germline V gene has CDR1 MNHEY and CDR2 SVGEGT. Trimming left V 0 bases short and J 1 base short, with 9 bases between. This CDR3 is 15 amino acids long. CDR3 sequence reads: CASSYSLATQETQYF. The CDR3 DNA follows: TGTGCCAGCAGTTACTCTCTCGCGACCCAAGAGACCCAGTACTTC.

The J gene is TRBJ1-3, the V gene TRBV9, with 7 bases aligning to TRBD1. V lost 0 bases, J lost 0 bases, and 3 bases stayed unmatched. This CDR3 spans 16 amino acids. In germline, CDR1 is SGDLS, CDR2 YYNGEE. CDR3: CASSVDGTASGNTIYF. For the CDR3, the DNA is TGTGCCAGCAGCGTAGACGGGACAGCCTCTGGAAACACCATATATTTT.

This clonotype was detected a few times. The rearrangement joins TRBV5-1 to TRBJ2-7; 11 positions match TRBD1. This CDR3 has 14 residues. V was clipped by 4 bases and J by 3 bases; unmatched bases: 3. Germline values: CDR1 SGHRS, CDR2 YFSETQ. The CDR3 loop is CASSLGQGDYEQYV. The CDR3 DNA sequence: TGCGCCAGCAGCCTGGGACAGGGGGACTACGAGCAGTACGTC.

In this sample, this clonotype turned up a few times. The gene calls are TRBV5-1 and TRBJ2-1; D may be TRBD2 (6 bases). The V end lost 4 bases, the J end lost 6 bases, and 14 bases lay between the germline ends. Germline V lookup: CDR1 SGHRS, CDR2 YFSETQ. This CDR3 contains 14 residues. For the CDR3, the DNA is TGCGCCAGCAGCGGGGGGACTGTCGGCAATGAGCAGTTCTTC. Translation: CASSGGTVGNEQFF. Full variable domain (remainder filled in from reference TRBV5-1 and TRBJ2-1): KAGVTQTPRYLIKTRGQQVTLSCSPISGHRSVSWYQQTPGQGLQFLFEYFSETQRNKGNFPGRFSGRQFSNSRSEMNVSTLELGDSALYLCASSGGTVGNEQFFGPGTRLTVL.

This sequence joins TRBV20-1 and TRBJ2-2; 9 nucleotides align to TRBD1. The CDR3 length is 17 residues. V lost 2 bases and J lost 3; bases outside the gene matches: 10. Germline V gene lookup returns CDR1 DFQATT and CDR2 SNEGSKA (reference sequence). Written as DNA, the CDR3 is TGCAGTGCTAGATTCCCCCGAAGGACAGGGGACACCGGGGAGCTGTTTTTT. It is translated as CSARFPRRTGDTGELFF.

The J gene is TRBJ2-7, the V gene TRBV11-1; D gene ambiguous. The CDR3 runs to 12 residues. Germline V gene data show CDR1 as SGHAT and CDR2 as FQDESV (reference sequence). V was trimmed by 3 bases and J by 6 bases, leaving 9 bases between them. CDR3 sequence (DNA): TGTGCCAGCAGCTTTAGCCTAAGCGAGCAGTACTTC. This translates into CASSFSLSEQYF.

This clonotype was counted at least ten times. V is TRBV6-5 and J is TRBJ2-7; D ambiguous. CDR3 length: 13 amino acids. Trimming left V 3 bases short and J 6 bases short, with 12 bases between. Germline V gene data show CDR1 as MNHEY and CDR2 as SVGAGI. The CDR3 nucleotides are TGTGCCAGCAGTTATGGGTCCGTTTTCGAGCAGTACTTC. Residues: CASSYGSVFEQYF.